This T cell receptor (beta chain) was recovered during a study of shared clonotypes between healthy human individuals. Study-level findings and limits: Tissue TCR repertoires likely differ from these blood-only repertoires.

In replicate PCRs of unsorted PBMC, approximately 310 ng DNA, roughly 31,000 T cell genomes, was used. Per the authors' pipeline: Junction-only immunoSEQ data arrived without quality scores, meaning filtering differed. This table comes from immunoSEQ multiplex PCR, and its TCRdb copy is limited to in-frame clones, with some not included. That table supplies the V and J calls and clone size; D and trimming were determined from the DNA. The table includes about half a million clones, about 74% detected once. In unsorted samples, genomic DNA was obtained using 75 million to 90 million PBMCs. As for this clone: Its target is not known. This clone may be a read error of a much larger clone one base away.

V was clipped by 7 bases and J by 8 bases; unmatched bases: 8. This CDR3 comprises 15 residues. Germline CDR1 reads MDHEN; CDR2 reads SYDVKM. The rearrangement joins TRBV28 to TRBJ2-1; TRBD2 matches at 13 bases. Sequencing was performed on PBMCs. This receptor was taken from a woman aged 35 to 49 in good health. Some clones in this sample may be carry-over from other donors' samples. The CDR3 loop reads CASKAGTSGNDEQFF. As DNA, the CDR3 is TGTGCCAGCAAGGCCGGGACTAGCGGGAACGATGAGCAGTTCTTC.